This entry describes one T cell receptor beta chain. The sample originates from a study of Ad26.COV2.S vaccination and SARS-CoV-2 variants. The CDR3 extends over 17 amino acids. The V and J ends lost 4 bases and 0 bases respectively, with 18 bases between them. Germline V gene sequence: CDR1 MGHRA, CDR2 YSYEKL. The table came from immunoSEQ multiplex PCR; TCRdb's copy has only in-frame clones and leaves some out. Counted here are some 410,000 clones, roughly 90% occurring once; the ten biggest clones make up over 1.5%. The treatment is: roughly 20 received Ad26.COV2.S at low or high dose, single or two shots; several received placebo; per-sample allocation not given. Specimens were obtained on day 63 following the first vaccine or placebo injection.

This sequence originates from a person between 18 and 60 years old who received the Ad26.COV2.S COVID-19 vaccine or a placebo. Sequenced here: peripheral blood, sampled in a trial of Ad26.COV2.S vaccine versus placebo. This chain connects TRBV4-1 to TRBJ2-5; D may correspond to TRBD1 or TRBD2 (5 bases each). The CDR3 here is CASSPTPPLGDQETQYF. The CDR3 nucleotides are TGCGCCAGCAGCCCGACACCCCCGTTGGGGGACCAAGAGACCCAGTACTTC.